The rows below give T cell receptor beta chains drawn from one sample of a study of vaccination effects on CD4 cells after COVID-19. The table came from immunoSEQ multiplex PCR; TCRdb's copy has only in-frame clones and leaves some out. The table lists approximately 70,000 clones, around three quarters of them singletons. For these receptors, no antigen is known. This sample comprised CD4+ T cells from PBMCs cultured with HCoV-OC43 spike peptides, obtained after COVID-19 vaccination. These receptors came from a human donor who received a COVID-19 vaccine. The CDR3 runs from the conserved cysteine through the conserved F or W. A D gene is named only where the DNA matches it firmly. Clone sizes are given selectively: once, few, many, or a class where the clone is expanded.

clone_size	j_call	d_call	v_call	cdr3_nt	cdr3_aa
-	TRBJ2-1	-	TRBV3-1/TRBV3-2	TGTGCCAGCAGGCGAGATCTCACCAGCCGAAATGAGCAGTTCTTC	CASRRDLTSRNEQFF
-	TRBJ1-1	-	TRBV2	TGTGCCAGCAAGGGAACCGGGACCAGATGGCGTGAAGCTTTCTTT	CASKGTGTRWREAFF
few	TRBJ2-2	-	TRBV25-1	TGTGCCAGCAGTCCCTTTTTAAACAGGGACGGGGGTAACGGGGAGCTGTTTTTT	CASSPFLNRDGGNGELFF
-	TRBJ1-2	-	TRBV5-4	TGTGCCAGCAGCTTGGAGTCAGATATTAACTATGGCTACACCTTC	CASSLESDINYGYTF
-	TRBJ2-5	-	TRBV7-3	TGTGCCAGCAGCGCCGGTGCAGGAGAGACCCAGTACTTC	CASSAGAGETQYF
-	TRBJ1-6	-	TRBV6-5	TGTGCCAGCAGTTACTCGATTCAGAGACCTATTTCACCCCTCCACTTT	CASSYSIQRPISPLHF
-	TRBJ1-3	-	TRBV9	TGTGCCAGCAGCCTGGACAGCTTGTCCGGAAACACCATATATTTT	CASSLDSLSGNTIYF
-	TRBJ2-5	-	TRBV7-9	TGTGCCAGCGAACGGTTCCGGGAGACCCAGTACTTC	CASERFRETQYF
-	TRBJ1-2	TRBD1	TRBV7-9	TGTGCCAGCAGCGCAGTCCGGGACAGCTATGGCTACACCTTC	CASSAVRDSYGYTF
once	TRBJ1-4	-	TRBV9	TGTGCCAGCAGCGTAGTGGGGTCAAATGAAAAACTGTTTTTT	CASSVVGSNEKLFF
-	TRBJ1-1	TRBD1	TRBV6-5	TGTGCCAGCAGTCGACAGGGGTTCACTGAAGCTTTCTTT	CASSRQGFTEAFF
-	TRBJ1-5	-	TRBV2	TGTGCCAGCAGTGAAGGGGGGGCCACTCAGCCCCAGCATTTT	CASSEGGATQPQHF
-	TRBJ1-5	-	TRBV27	TGTGCCAGCAGTTTGGGCGATAGCAATCAGCCCCAGCATTTT	CASSLGDSNQPQHF
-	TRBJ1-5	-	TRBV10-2	TGCGCCAGCACCTCCTTGGGGCCTCAGCCCCAGCATTTT	CASTSLGPQPQHF
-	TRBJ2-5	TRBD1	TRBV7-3	TGTGCCAGCAGGGCAGGGGGCGGCGAGACCCAGTACTTC	CASRAGGGETQYF
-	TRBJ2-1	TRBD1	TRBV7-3	TGTGCCAGCAGCCCAGGGGGCTACCGAGAATACAATGAGCAGTTCTTC	CASSPGGYREYNEQFF
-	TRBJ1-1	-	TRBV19	TGTGCCAGTAGTGCCAGAGTAAAGGACAAAAACACTGAAGCTTTCTTT	CASSARVKDKNTEAFF
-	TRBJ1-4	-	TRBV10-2	TGCGCCAGCAGTGGGAACAGCCCCTTAGAAAAACTGTTTTTT	CASSGNSPLEKLFF
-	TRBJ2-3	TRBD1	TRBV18	TGTGCCAGCTCACCTGGGGACAGGGCACACACAGATACGCAGTATTTT	CASSPGDRAHTDTQYF
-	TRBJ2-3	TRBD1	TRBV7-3	TGTGCCAGCAGCTCGACAGGGGGCCACCTTACGCAGTATTTT	CASSSTGGHLTQYF
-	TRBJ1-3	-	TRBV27	TGTGCCAGCAGTTTAAATCCGGGCGGAAACACCATATATTTT	CASSLNPGGNTIYF
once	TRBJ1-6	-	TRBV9	TGTGCCAGCAGCCCGGGGGTGGAACCCCTCCACTTT	CASSPGVEPLHF
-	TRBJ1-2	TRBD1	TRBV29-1	TGCAGCGTTGAATACCAGGGGGTCCATGGCTACACCTTC	CSVEYQGVHGYTF
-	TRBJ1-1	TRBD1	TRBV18	TGTGCCAGCTCAATTGGGACAGGAACCATGAACACTGAAGCTTTCTTT	CASSIGTGTMNTEAFF
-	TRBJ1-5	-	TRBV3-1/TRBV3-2	TGTGCCAGCAGCGCTACTAGGTATAGCAATCAGCCCCAGCATTTT	CASSATRYSNQPQHF
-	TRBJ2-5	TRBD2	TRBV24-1	TGTGCCACCAGTGATTCGGCAGCGGGGAGAAACCAAGAGACCCAGTACTTC	CATSDSAAGRNQETQYF
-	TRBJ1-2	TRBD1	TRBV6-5	TGTGCCAGCAGTCGTTCTCCGGGACAGAACTATGGCTACACCTTC	CASSRSPGQNYGYTF
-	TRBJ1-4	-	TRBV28	TGTGCCCATGGGGGGGCCGATGAAAAACTGTTTTTT	CAHGGADEKLFF
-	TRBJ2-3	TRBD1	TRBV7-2	TGTGCCAGCAGCTTAAGGTCCCAGGGGGTTTATACGCAGTATTTT	CASSLRSQGVYTQYF
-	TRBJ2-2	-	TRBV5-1	TGCGCCAGCAGCCAGAATGGTGACAAGACCGGGGAGCTGTTTTTT	CASSQNGDKTGELFF
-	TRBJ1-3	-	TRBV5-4	TGTGCCAGCAGCTCAGCCCAACGGTCACGGGGAAACACCATATATTTT	CASSSAQRSRGNTIYF
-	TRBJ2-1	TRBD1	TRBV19	TGTGCCAGTAGGGCACAGGGGGGTTATGAGCAGTTCTTC	CASRAQGGYEQFF
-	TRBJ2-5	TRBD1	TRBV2	TGTGCCAGCATGGGGGACAGGGCTGGCCAAGAGACCCAGTACTTC	CASMGDRAGQETQYF
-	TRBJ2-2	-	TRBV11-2	TGTGCCAGCAGCTTACGGGGTAGGAACACCGGGGAGCTGTTTTTT	CASSLRGRNTGELFF
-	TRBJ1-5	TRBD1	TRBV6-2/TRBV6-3	TGTGCCAGCAGCACTGGACAGGGGTTGGGGCATTTT	CASSTGQGLGHF
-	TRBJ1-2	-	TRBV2	TGTGCCAGCTCGACCCTTGGCTATGGCTACACCTTC	CASSTLGYGYTF
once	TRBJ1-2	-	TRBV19	TGTGCCAGTAGTGAAAACGCAGGGGCCCCCTATGGCTACACCTTC	CASSENAGAPYGYTF
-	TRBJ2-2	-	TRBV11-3	TGTGCCAGCAGCCCTAGGGGGGCCGGGGAGCTGTTTTTT	CASSPRGAGELFF
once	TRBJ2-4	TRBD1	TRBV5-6	TGTGCCAGCAGCTCGTTACAGGGGGCCAAAAACATTCAGTACTTC	CASSSLQGAKNIQYF
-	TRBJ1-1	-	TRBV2	TGTGCCAGCACCCCTAGGGCCCAGACAGTGAAGAACACTGAAGCTTTCTTT	CASTPRAQTVKNTEAFF
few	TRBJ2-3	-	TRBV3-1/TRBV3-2	TGTGCCAGCAGCCAATCAGGGGTGGGTACGCAGTATTTT	CASSQSGVGTQYF
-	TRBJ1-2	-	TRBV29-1	TGCAGCGTTGGCCTGGGGATCCCCTGGGATAACTATGGCTACACCTTC	CSVGLGIPWDNYGYTF
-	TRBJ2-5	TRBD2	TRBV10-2	TGCGCCACCTACCAGCGGGGGGGCCGAGAGACCCAGTACTTC	CATYQRGGRETQYF
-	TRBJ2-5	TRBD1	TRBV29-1	TGCAGCGGTACAGATCAGGGGGCGGGGGAGACCCAGTACTTC	CSGTDQGAGETQYF
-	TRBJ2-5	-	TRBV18	TGTGCCAGCTCAGCTCGCGAGGAGACCCAGTACTTC	CASSAREETQYF
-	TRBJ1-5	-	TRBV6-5	TGTGCCAGCACCCGGGAACCAGGGAATCAGCCCCAGCATTTT	CASTREPGNQPQHF
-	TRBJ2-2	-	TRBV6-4	TGTGCCAGCAGTCCACAGGGTTTTACCGGGGAGCTGTTTTTT	CASSPQGFTGELFF
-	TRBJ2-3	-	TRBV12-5	TGTGCTAGTGGTTTGTCGGTGAAGGGAGGAGATACGCAGTATTTT	CASGLSVKGGDTQYF
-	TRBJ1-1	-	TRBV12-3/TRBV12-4	TGTGCCAGCAGCCCTTGGAGAGGCGAAGCTTTCTTT	CASSPWRGEAFF
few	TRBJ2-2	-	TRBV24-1	TGTGCCACCAGTGACCCGGGACATACCACCGGGGAGCTGTTTTTT	CATSDPGHTTGELFF
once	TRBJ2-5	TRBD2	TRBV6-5	TGTGCCAGCAAGACGGGGGGGAGGGAGACCCAGTACTTC	CASKTGGRETQYF
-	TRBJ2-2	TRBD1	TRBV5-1	TGCGCCAGCAGTCAGGGGGCCGAAGGAACCGGGGAGCTGTTTTTT	CASSQGAEGTGELFF
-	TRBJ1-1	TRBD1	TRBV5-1	TGCGCCAGCAGCCCAGACAGGGGCGGGAACACTGAAGCTTTCTTT	CASSPDRGGNTEAFF
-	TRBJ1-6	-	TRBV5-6	TGTGCCAGCAGCGTTCTGGGAGGAGAGGAAGACGGTAATTCACCCCTCCACTTT	CASSVLGGEEDGNSPLHF
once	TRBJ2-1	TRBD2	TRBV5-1	TGCGCCAGCAGCTTACTAGCGGGGGGGCTTGGGAATGAGCAGTTCTTC	CASSLLAGGLGNEQFF
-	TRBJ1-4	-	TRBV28	TGTGCCAGCAGTTTACTGTCGGCCGGAGGAAAACTGTTTTTT	CASSLLSAGGKLFF
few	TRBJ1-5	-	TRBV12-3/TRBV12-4	TGTGCCAGCACCCTCGAGGGTCATCAGCCCCAGCATTTT	CASTLEGHQPQHF
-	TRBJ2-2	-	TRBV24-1	TGTGCCACCAGTGATCCCAGACAGGGAGGTACCGGGGAGCTGTTTTTT	CATSDPRQGGTGELFF
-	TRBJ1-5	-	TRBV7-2	TGTGCCAGCGGAATGTTCCAGGGTGAGATCAGCCCCCAGCATTTT	CASGMFQGEISPQHF